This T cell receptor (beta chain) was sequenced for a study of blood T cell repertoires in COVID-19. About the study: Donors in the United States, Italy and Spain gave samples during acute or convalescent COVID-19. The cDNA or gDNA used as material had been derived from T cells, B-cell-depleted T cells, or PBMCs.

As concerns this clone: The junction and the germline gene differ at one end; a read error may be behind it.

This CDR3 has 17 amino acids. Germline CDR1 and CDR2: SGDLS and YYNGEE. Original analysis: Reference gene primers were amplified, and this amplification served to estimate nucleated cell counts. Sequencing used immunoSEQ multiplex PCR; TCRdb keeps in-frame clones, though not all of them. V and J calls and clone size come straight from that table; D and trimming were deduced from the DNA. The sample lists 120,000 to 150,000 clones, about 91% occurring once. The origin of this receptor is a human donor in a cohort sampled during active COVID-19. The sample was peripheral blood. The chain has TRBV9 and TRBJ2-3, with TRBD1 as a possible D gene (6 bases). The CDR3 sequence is CASSVASSVGASETQYF. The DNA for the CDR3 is TGTGCCAGCAGCGTAGCGAGCTCGGTGGGGGCCTCAGAGACGCAGTATTTT.